In this sample, the clone carrying this T cell receptor (beta chain) turned up once. Antigen: not known. The sample belongs to a study of shared clonotypes between healthy human individuals. Selected positively for CCR7 and CD45RO-negative, naive CD8 cells excluded terminally differentiated effector memory CD45RA+ cells. Donors had no recently reported acute infections or vaccinations and were HIV-negative. Points from the study as a whole: Rarefaction revealed incomplete sorted-subset sequencing despite large depth.

From germline, CDR1 is SNHLY and CDR2 FYNNEI. The CDR3 spans 16 residues. V lost 0 bases, J lost 4 bases, and 13 bases lay in between. Several immunoSEQ plates held equal portions of the genomic DNA taken from each subset. The repertoire was sequenced with immunoSEQ multiplex PCR; TCRdb's copy has only in-frame clones and lacks some. This sample has some 2,000,000 clones; around 96% occur once, and the top ten carry about 1.1%. Sequencing was carried out using naive CD8+ T cells sorted from blood. V gene TRBV2 combines with J gene TRBJ1-5; D ambiguous. The TCR comes from a man between 18 and 29 years old in good health. The CDR3 region is CASSEAIFMRNQPQHF. DNA for the CDR3: TGTGCCAGCAGTGAAGCCATCTTCATGCGAAATCAGCCCCAGCATTTT.